Listed below are T cell receptor beta chains from one sample, sequenced in a study of T cell responses to AZD1222 COVID-19 vaccine. TCRdb's copy holds only in-frame clones and misses some; the assay was immunoSEQ multiplex PCR. Of 150,000 to 200,000 clones listed, about 89% were seen once; the top ten hold about 1.5%. This sample comprised peripheral blood, obtained on day 0 of AZD1222 vaccination. These receptors all come from an adult in good health. CDR3s include the opening cysteine and the closing phenylalanine or tryptophan. A D gene is named only where the DNA matches it firmly. Some rows have no size entry. The others give once, few or many, or a class for an expanded clone.

>-|TRBJ1-6|TRBV14|-
TGTGCCAGCAGCCAAGATCGAGGGTTTAATTCACCCCTCCACTTT
CASSQDRGFNSPLHF
>-|TRBJ2-1|TRBV19|TRBD2
TGTGCCAGTAGTCCCCCACTAGCGGGGGCTGGGAATGAGCAGTTCTTC
CASSPPLAGAGNEQFF
>-|TRBJ2-7|TRBV6-2/TRBV6-3|-
TGTGCCAGCAGTCGTAGCGGTAGCTCCTACGAGCAGTACTTC
CASSRSGSSYEQYF
>-|TRBJ2-3|TRBV10-3|TRBD2
TGTGCCATCAGTGATCCGGGACTAGCCCTAACCCCAGATACGCAGTATTTT
CAISDPGLALTPDTQYF
>-|TRBJ2-1|TRBV6-6|TRBD2
TGTGCCAGCAGTACTACCGGGACTAGCAGGTTCTTC
CASSTTGTSRFF
>-|TRBJ1-1|TRBV6-5|-
TGTGCCAGCTCCAGGGTGCCCCCGAACACTGAAGCTTTCTTT
CASSRVPPNTEAFF
>once|TRBJ1-2|TRBV28|-
TGTGCCAGCAGCCGTACAGCCCGGGGGTATGGCTACACCTTC
CASSRTARGYGYTF
>-|TRBJ1-1|TRBV28|-
TGTGCCAGCAGTTTATCAATCGGCCTCGGGGACACTGAAGCTTTCTTT
CASSLSIGLGDTEAFF
>-|TRBJ1-5|TRBV6-2/TRBV6-3|-
TGTGCCAGCAGTACGCAGGGTTTCGGGACTCAGCCCCAGCATTTT
CASSTQGFGTQPQHF
>-|TRBJ2-7|TRBV5-5|-
TGTGCCAGCAGCTTGGTGGAGGGGAACTACGAGCAGTACTTC
CASSLVEGNYEQYF
>-|TRBJ1-1|TRBV7-9|-
TGTGCCAGCAGCCCCTGGACAGAAGGTGAAGCTTTCTTT
CASSPWTEGEAFF
>-|TRBJ1-1|TRBV6-5|-
TGTGCCAGCAGCGTTGTAAGGGGCACTGAAGCTTTCTTT
CASSVVRGTEAFF
>once|TRBJ1-2|TRBV10-3|-
TGTGCCATCAGTGTTAAAGTAGACTATGGCTACACCTTC
CAISVKVDYGYTF
>-|TRBJ2-1|TRBV7-2|TRBD1
TGTGCCAGCAGCTTAGCCGGGACAGGGGGCACCAATGAGCAGTTCTTC
CASSLAGTGGTNEQFF
>-|TRBJ1-4|TRBV7-9|-
TGTGCCAGCGGGGGACCCCATCGTGAAAAACTGTTTTTT
CASGGPHREKLFF
>once|TRBJ2-7|TRBV28|TRBD2
TGTGCCAGCAGTTTAACCCTCCCTAGCGGGAACGACGAGCAGTACTTC
CASSLTLPSGNDEQYF
>-|TRBJ1-5|TRBV6-5|TRBD1
TGTGCCAGCAGTTACTCGACAGGGGGCGGTCAGCCCCAGCATTTT
CASSYSTGGGQPQHF
>-|TRBJ2-3|TRBV19|-
TGTGCCAGTAGCCCTGGGAAGGGGTTTGGTACAGATACGCAGTATTTT
CASSPGKGFGTDTQYF
>-|TRBJ2-1|TRBV10-1|-
TGCGCCAGCAGTGAAGAGACTAGGCGGTCCTACAATGAGCAGTTCTTC
CASSEETRRSYNEQFF
>few|TRBJ1-5|TRBV28|-
TGTGCCAGCCGGTGGGGGGGCGCCTCCAATCAGCCCCAGCATTTT
CASRWGGASNQPQHF
>-|TRBJ1-3|TRBV2|-
TGTGCCAGCACCACGGTCCGAGGGTCTGGAAACACCATATATTTT
CASTTVRGSGNTIYF
>-|TRBJ1-5|TRBV6-5|-
TGTGCCAGCAGTACAGGGATCGGCAATCAGCCCCAGCATTTT
CASSTGIGNQPQHF
>-|TRBJ1-1|TRBV20-1|-
TGCAGTGCTAGTCTGGGAGGGTCCGGAGCTTTCTTT
CSASLGGSGAFF
>-|TRBJ1-6|TRBV6-2/TRBV6-3|-
TGTGCCAGCAGTGTGGACGGTATCTACCCACCCCTCCACTTT
CASSVDGIYPPLHF
>-|TRBJ1-1|TRBV5-5|TRBD1
TGTGCCAGCAGCTTGGCCGGGACAGGGTACACTGAAGCTTTCTTT
CASSLAGTGYTEAFF
>-|TRBJ2-1|TRBV12-3/TRBV12-4|-
TGTGCCAGCAGTTTTTATAGAGGCAATGAGCAGTTCTTC
CASSFYRGNEQFF
>-|TRBJ1-5|TRBV29-1|-
TGCAGCGTTGGGGTTGAGAGGACCCAGCATTTT
CSVGVERTQHF
>-|TRBJ2-7|TRBV2|-
TGTGCCAGCAGTTCCCAAGGGGGGGGGCGAAGCTCCTACGAGCAGTACTTC
CASSSQGGGRSSYEQYF
>-|TRBJ2-1|TRBV6-5|-
TGTGCCAGCAGTTACTCAAGGGGTAGGGATGAGCAGTTCTTC
CASSYSRGRDEQFF
>-|TRBJ2-5|TRBV29-1|TRBD2
TGCAGCGTTGAAGGGACTAGACAAGAGACCCAGTACTTC
CSVEGTRQETQYF
>-|TRBJ2-5|TRBV18|TRBD1
TGTGCCAGCTCACGATCGGGACAGTCTCAAGAGACCCAGTACTTC
CASSRSGQSQETQYF
>few|TRBJ1-4|TRBV7-9|-
TGTGCCAGCAGCCTCAGGGGTCTCAAGGAAAAACTGTTTTTT
CASSLRGLKEKLFF
>-|TRBJ2-1|TRBV19|-
TGTGCCAGTAGTATCGTGAAAGGGTATGAGCAGTTCTTC
CASSIVKGYEQFF
>-|TRBJ2-1|TRBV19|-
TGTGCCAGTAGTACAGTTGCAGGGGTTGGTTCCTACAATGAGCAGTTCTTC
CASSTVAGVGSYNEQFF
>-|TRBJ1-3|TRBV28|-
TGTGCCAGCAGGACATTTGGGGCAGAGGGAAACACCATATATTTT
CASRTFGAEGNTIYF
>-|TRBJ1-1|TRBV5-1|TRBD1
TGCGCCAGCAGCTTGACAGGGGGGTCCCTAAACACTGAAGCTTTCTTT
CASSLTGGSLNTEAFF
>-|TRBJ2-5|TRBV19|-
TGTGCCAGTAGTATAAGGGGGAGGAAAGAGACCCAGTACTTC
CASSIRGRKETQYF
>-|TRBJ1-4|TRBV10-3|-
TGTGCCATCAGTGAGTCGCGACAGCGAAATGAAAAACTGTTTTTT
CAISESRQRNEKLFF
>once|TRBJ1-2|TRBV28|-
TGTGCCAGCAGTTTGCAGGGAAGCTATGGCTACACCTTC
CASSLQGSYGYTF
>-|TRBJ1-6|TRBV7-9|-
TGTGCCAGCAGCCCGTCGGGTTCCTATAATTCACCCCTCCACTTT
CASSPSGSYNSPLHF
>-|TRBJ1-5|TRBV5-1|-
TGCGCCAGCAGCCCGAGCGGGGCGGGAAGCAATCAGCCCCAGCATTTT
CASSPSGAGSNQPQHF
>-|TRBJ1-1|TRBV5-6|TRBD1
TGTGCCAGCAGCGCGGGACAGCTCATTAACACTGAAGCTTTCTTT
CASSAGQLINTEAFF
>-|TRBJ2-5|TRBV10-1|-
TGCGCCAGCAGTGAGTCCATGGATAAGACCCAGTACTTC
CASSESMDKTQYF
>-|TRBJ1-2|TRBV5-1|-
TGCGCCAGCAGCTTAGGACAGCCGGATGGCTACACCTTC
CASSLGQPDGYTF
>-|TRBJ1-1|TRBV7-7|TRBD1
TGTGCCAGCAGCCTACCCTCAAACAGGGGCACTGAAGCTTTCTTT
CASSLPSNRGTEAFF
>-|TRBJ1-2|TRBV6-6|TRBD1
TGTGCCAGCAGTTCCGGGACAGGGAACTATGGCTACACCTTC
CASSSGTGNYGYTF